The rows below give T cell receptor beta chains drawn from one sample of a study of cytomegalovirus exposure and HLA in healthy donors. TCRdb keeps only in-frame clones here, not all; method: immunoSEQ multiplex PCR. The table lists under 250,000 clones, less than 85% of them singletons. Sequencing was carried out using PBMCs. All receptors derive from a young woman in good health and CMV-seronegative. The conserved cysteine and the conserved F or W are not part of the CDR3 here.

TRBV9,TRBJ2-3,ASSPRTGVLRTDTQY
TRBV5-1,TRBJ1-1,ASSLEFRGAAF
TRBV13,TRBJ1-5,ASSLGGQRLSNQPQH
TRBV7-2,TRBJ2-1,ASSPRWGRGRNEQF
TRBV6-6,TRBJ1-2,ASTSRGPRGYGYT
TRBV2,TRBJ2-3,ASILDRVLTDTQY
TRBV7-2,TRBJ2-7,ASSLTWQKSSYEQY
TRBV9,TRBJ2-1,ASSPRGDNEQF
TRBV5-1,TRBJ1-2,ASRTQGDYT
TRBV7-3,TRBJ2-5,ASSPLAGGPKTQY
TRBV6-6,TRBJ1-4,ASSSPRTVGNEKLF
TRBV5-1,TRBJ2-5,ASSLTGAETQY
TRBV30,TRBJ2-1,AWSVLPSPEQF
TRBV30,TRBJ1-1,AWMTGLGGTEAF
TRBV6-4,TRBJ1-5,ASSYSSNQPQH
TRBV2,TRBJ1-5,ASSPRAGGGQPQH
TRBV6-6,TRBJ2-7,ASSYSTRSSYEQY
TRBV4-2,TRBJ2-3,ASSQDFAQGGTDTQY
TRBV6-1,TRBJ1-2,ASTSGANYGYT
TRBV29-1,TRBJ1-2,SVPDSQGYGYT
TRBV29-1,TRBJ2-5,SVQRSGGPETQY
TRBV4-1,TRBJ2-1,ASSQVPGGEYNEQF
TRBV15,TRBJ1-1,ATSRAGGAWANTEAF
TRBV2,TRBJ2-7,ASDETSGISYEQY
TRBV5-6,TRBJ2-7,ASSTSWTGVPYEQY
TRBV28,TRBJ2-1,ASTESGIGGIEQF
TRBV5-4,TRBJ1-2,ASSRDQSYGYT
TRBV11-2,TRBJ2-5,ASSRGTSAIKETQY
TRBV6-1,TRBJ1-3,ASRIRTGKGNTIY
TRBV10-2,TRBJ1-2,ASSEARLNYGYT
TRBV4-2,TRBJ1-2,ASSQGRGVTYGYT
TRBV15,TRBJ1-4,ATSSPGQGYEKLF
TRBV18,TRBJ1-2,ASSPPRGGYT
TRBV18,TRBJ2-7,ASSLGQQGSSYEQY
TRBV12-5,TRBJ1-2,ASGFGRAGGGLANYGYT
TRBV9,TRBJ1-2,ASSVAYPVNGYT
TRBV30,TRBJ2-7,AWRSGANEQY
TRBV2,TRBJ2-1,ASRSGLAEDEQF
TRBV28,TRBJ1-4,ASRGSVEKLF
TRBV5-1,TRBJ1-6,ASSLAGTAYNSPLH
TRBV7-9,TRBJ1-4,ASSLGRATNEKLF
TRBV27,TRBJ1-2,ASSPREPGHRTTYNNFNYGYT
TRBV21-1,TRBJ2-7,ASSKDPKGGDVEQY
TRBV25-1,TRBJ2-7,ASRDGNYEQY
TRBV18,TRBJ1-5,ASSQPDRYNQPQH
TRBV20-1,TRBJ2-7,SARELYEQY
TRBV28,TRBJ1-2,ASSPSGQGGLRGYT
TRBV29-1,TRBJ2-3,SVKRGSTDTQY
TRBV5-1,TRBJ1-1,ASSFGRTNTEAF
TRBV18,TRBJ1-4,ASSPAVSGVTNEKLF
TRBV7-9,TRBJ1-6,ASSSGQNSPLH
TRBV6-6,TRBJ2-7,ASMAAREQQY
TRBV7-9,TRBJ1-1,ASSQGQEGTEAF
TRBV10-3,TRBJ2-3,AISEGATDTQY
TRBV6-5,TRBJ2-5,ASSFSGTSSRETQY
TRBV6-1,TRBJ2-1,ASRGGNGNEQF
TRBV6-1,TRBJ1-4,ASSAASTNEKLF